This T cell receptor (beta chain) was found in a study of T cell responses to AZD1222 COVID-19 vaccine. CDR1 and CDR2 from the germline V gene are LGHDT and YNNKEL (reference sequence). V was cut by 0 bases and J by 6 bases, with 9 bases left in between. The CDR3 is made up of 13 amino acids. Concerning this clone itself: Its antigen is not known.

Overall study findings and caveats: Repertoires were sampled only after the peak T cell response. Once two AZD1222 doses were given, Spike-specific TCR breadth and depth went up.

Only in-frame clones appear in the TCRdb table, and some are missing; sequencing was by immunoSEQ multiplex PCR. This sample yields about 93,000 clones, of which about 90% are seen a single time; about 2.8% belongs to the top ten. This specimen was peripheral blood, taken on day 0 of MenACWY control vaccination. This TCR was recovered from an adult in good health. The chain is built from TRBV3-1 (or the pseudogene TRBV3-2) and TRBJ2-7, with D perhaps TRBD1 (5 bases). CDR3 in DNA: TGTGCCAGCAGCCAAGATCCAGGGATCGAGCAGTACTTC. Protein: CASSQDPGIEQYF.